A single T cell receptor beta chain is shown here with its context. Its antigen is not identified. The record originates from a study of cytomegalovirus exposure and HLA in healthy donors. The V gene's germline CDR1 is LNHDA and CDR2 SQIVND (reference sequence). The V gene lost 3 bases and the J gene lost 0 bases, with 8 bases spanning the gap. This CDR3 comprises 14 residues. Clones were read by immunoSEQ multiplex PCR, and TCRdb kept only the in-frame ones, dropping some. The sample carries about 200,000 clones, 84% recorded once. Whole-study results and caveats: Subsequent analysis revealed that first-cohort TCR clusters tended to co-occur in the 120 validation repertoires. Rare sequences made up most TCRs, while some public TCRs were found in many donors. The classifier was said to identify cytomegalovirus status with high specificity and sensitivity. A few of the chains that were CMV-associated were confirmed in vitro to be specific for CMV antigens.

Sequenced sample: PBMCs. The clonotype originates from a woman in her twenties or thirties in good health and CMV-seropositive. V gene TRBV19 combines with J gene TRBJ1-2; D uncertain. CDR3 bases: TGTGCCAGTAGTATTTGGCAGTCTAACTATGGCTACACCTTC. It codes for CASSIWQSNYGYTF.